The 31 T cell receptor beta chains presented below share a single source sample, sequenced in a study of beta chain features in type 1 diabetes. Sequencing targeted expressed TCRB transcripts, as all isolated RNA had been reverse transcribed. Only in-frame clones appear in the TCRdb table, and some are missing; sequencing was by immunoSEQ multiplex PCR. Of more than 150,000 clones in the sample, 11% were seen once. What was sequenced was central memory CD4+ T cells from blood. Receptors originate from a young man in good health.

The chain has TRBV6-1 and TRBJ1-6; no clear D gene. Germline CDR1 MNHNS, CDR2 SASEGT. The CDR3 is made up of 14 amino acids. The V and J ends lost 0 bases and 8 bases respectively, with 8 bases between them. CDR3 amino acids: CASSEAPPDSPLHF. The DNA of the CDR3 is TGTGCCAGCAGTGAAGCGCCGCCAGATTCACCCCTCCACTTT.

The chain couples TRBV30 to TRBJ2-5, with a possible D match to TRBD1 (5 bases). V was trimmed by 3 bases and J by 5 bases, leaving 25 bases between them. Germline V CDR1 and CDR2: GTSNPN, SVGIG (reference sequence). This CDR3 spans 17 amino acids. The CDR3: CAWRVRGLPGKGETQYF. The CDR3 DNA is TGTGCCTGGAGGGTAAGGGGCCTGCCAGGCAAAGGGGAGACCCAGTACTTC. The complete variable domain, with remaining parts taken from reference TRBV30 and TRBJ2-5, reads SQTIHQWPATLVQPVGSPLSLECTVEGTSNPNLYWYRQAAGRGLQLLFYSVGIGQISSEVPQNLSASRPQDRQFILSSKKLLLSDSGFYLCAWRVRGLPGKGETQYFGPGTRLLVL.

There are a few counts of this clone. V gene TRBV6-5 combines with J gene TRBJ1-2; tentatively, D is TRBD1 (5 bases). Trimming cost V 6 bases and J 4 bases, with 12 bases left between them. The CDR3 loop spans 13 amino acids. CDR1 is MNHEY and CDR2 is SVGAGI in the germline V gene. CDR3 loop: CASSQTALYGYTF. The CDR3 bases are TGTGCCAGCAGCCAGACAGCGCTCTATGGCTACACCTTC.

The rearrangement links TRBV7-9 to TRBJ2-1, with D hard to call. Germline CDR1 is SEHNR and CDR2 is FQNEAQ (reference sequence). The CDR3 is 12 residues long. V lost 7 bases, J lost 5 bases, and 9 bases lay in between. CDR3 amino acids: CASIRRNNEQFF. For the CDR3, the DNA is TGTGCCAGCATCCGACGGAACAATGAGCAGTTCTTC.

V usage is TRBV13 and J usage is TRBJ2-2; D not resolved. Germline lookup yields CDR1 PRHDT and CDR2 FYEKMQ (reference sequence). Trimming shortened V by 5 bases and J by 7 bases, and 8 bases separated the two germline ends. The CDR3 runs 12 residues. For the CDR3, the DNA is TGTGCCAGCAGCCCCCCGGACGGGGAGCTGTTTTTT. This codes for CASSPPDGELFF.

The chain joins TRBV9 to TRBJ2-6, with D unclear. Per the germline V gene, CDR1 is SGDLS and CDR2 is YYNGEE. Trimming pared 2 bases from V and 2 bases from J, leaving 8 bases between. This CDR3 has 15 amino acids. CDR3 in amino acids: CASSVKGTGANVLTF. DNA of the CDR3: TGTGCCAGCAGCGTGAAGGGTACTGGGGCCAACGTCCTGACTTTC.

In this sample, this clone turned up a few times. The rearrangement uses TRBV7-6 and TRBJ1-2; a possible D gene is TRBD1 (5 bases). This CDR3 has 15 amino acids. V was trimmed by 5 bases and J by 7 bases, leaving 20 bases between them. Germline assignment: CDR1 SGHVS and CDR2 FNYEAQ. This CDR3 is CASSITGTGESGYTF. The CDR3 nucleotides read TGTGCCAGCAGCATCACCGGGACCGGTGAAAGTGGCTACACCTTC. Full variable domain (missing parts from reference TRBV7-6 and TRBJ1-2): GAGVSQSPRYKVTKRGQDVALRCDPISGHVSLYWYRQALGQGPEFLTYFNYEAQQDKSGLPNDRFSAERPEGSISTLTIQRTEQRDSAMYRCASSITGTGESGYTFGSGTRLTVV.

The chain links TRBV7-6 to TRBJ2-5, with 7 bases aligning to TRBD2. V shed 3 bases, J shed 2 bases, and the junction held 6 bases outside the gene matches. Per germline, CDR1 SGHVS and CDR2 FNYEAQ. The CDR3 sequence is 15 residues long. The CDR3 DNA reads TGTGCCAGCAGCTTCGGGAGGACGGGGCAAGAGACCCAGTACTTC. It encodes CASSFGRTGQETQYF.

J is TRBJ1-6 and V is TRBV29-1; 7 bases match TRBD1. Germline loops: CDR1 SQVTM, CDR2 ANQGSEA. With 4 bases clipped from V and 7 bases from J, the junction kept 4 bases outside the gene matches. The CDR3 spans 13 residues. Written as DNA, the CDR3 is TGCAGCGTTGGGGGGACAGCCAATTCACCCCTCCACTTT. This gives the protein CSVGGTANSPLHF.

J is TRBJ2-5 and V is TRBV5-4; D gene unclear. This CDR3 contains 14 residues. Trimming shortened V by 2 bases and J by 3 bases, and 11 bases separated the two germline ends. CDR1 SGHNT and CDR2 YYREEE come from the germline V gene (reference sequence). The CDR3 DNA reads as TGTGCCAGCAGCTTCACCGGCCGGGAAGAGACCCAGTACTTC. Translating gives CASSFTGREETQYF.

The V call is TRBV7-2, the J call TRBJ1-5, with D maybe TRBD1 (6 bases). The CDR3 is made up of 15 amino acids. Germline assignment: CDR1 SGHTA and CDR2 FQGNSA. Deletions cut 3 bases from V and 3 bases from J, with 12 bases between. DNA of the CDR3: TGTGCCAGCAGCTTTGGCAGGGGCGACAATCAGCCCCAGCATTTT. This translates into CASSFGRGDNQPQHF.

By share, this clone counts as medium-sized (0.01 to 0.1%). The chain employs TRBV18 and TRBJ2-3; a weak D match, TRBD1 (5 bases). With 2 bases removed from V and 6 bases from J, the gap between germline ends came to 9 bases. The germline V gene encodes CDR1 KGHSH and CDR2 LQKENI. The CDR3 is 13 residues long. The chain's CDR3 is CASSPSGADTQYF. The CDR3 nucleotides read TGTGCCAGCTCACCAAGTGGGGCCGATACGCAGTATTTT.

This clone was picked up a small number of times. This chain joins TRBV27 and TRBJ1-6, with D unresolved. With 0 bases removed from V and 7 bases from J, the gap between germline ends came to 7 bases. This CDR3 comprises 14 residues. CDR1 MNHEY and CDR2 SMNVEV come from the germline V gene (reference sequence). CDR3 residues: CASSLSGENSPLHF. In nucleotides, the CDR3 is TGTGCCAGCAGTTTATCTGGGGAGAATTCACCCCTCCACTTT.

This chain uses TRBV7-9 with TRBJ2-3; tentatively, D is TRBD2 (5 bases). Germline V lookup: CDR1 SEHNR, CDR2 FQNEAQ (reference sequence). V dropped 5 bases and J dropped 0 bases, with 12 bases sitting between them. This CDR3 has 15 amino acids. The CDR3 nucleotides read TGTGCCAGCAGCCAACAGCGGCCTAGCACAGATACGCAGTATTTT. Protein: CASSQQRPSTDTQYF.

This clone came up a few times. CDR3 sequence reads: CASSLMLLPRDGYTF. CDR3 sequence (DNA): TGTGCCAGCAGCTTAATGTTGTTGCCCAGGGACGGCTACACCTTC. The rearrangement joins TRBV7-2 to TRBJ1-2, with D perhaps TRBD1 (5 bases). The CDR3 length is 15 residues. Germline assignment: CDR1 SGHTA and CDR2 FQGNSA. V was shortened by 2 bases and J by 8 bases, with 18 bases between the two germline ends. Based on the CDR3 plus reference TRBV7-2 and TRBJ1-2, the full variable domain is GAGVSQSPSNKVTEKGKDVELRCDPISGHTALYWYRQSLGQGLEFLIYFQGNSAPDKSGLPSDRFSAERTGGSVSTLTIQRTQQEDSAVYLCASSLMLLPRDGYTFGSGTRLTVV.

The chain carries TRBV18 and TRBJ1-4, with unresolved D. Germline V gives CDR1 KGHSH, CDR2 LQKENI. CDR3 length: 15 amino acids. Trimming removed 3 bases at V and 0 bases at J, with 8 bases between. For the CDR3, the DNA is TGTGCCAGCTCACCGGTCGGCACAACTAATGAAAAACTGTTTTTT. As protein: CASSPVGTTNEKLFF.

At least ten counts were recorded for this clone. V usage is TRBV15 and J usage is TRBJ2-3; no firm D call. CDR3 length equals 10 residues. Trimming removed 10 bases at V and 5 bases at J, with 7 bases between. Germline assignment: CDR1 LNHNV and CDR2 YYDKDF (reference sequence). CDR3 amino acids: CAIGKDTQYF. The CDR3 DNA reads as TGTGCCATCGGCAAAGATACGCAGTATTTT.

The rearrangement joins TRBV29-1 to TRBJ1-3; D gene unclear. Trimming took 4 bases from V and 2 from J, leaving 9 bases between them. The CDR3 has 13 amino acids. Germline-derived CDR1 and CDR2 are SQVTM and ANQGSEA. CDR3 nucleotides: TGCAGCGTTGGGGAGACGGCTGGAAACACCATATATTTT. This encodes CSVGETAGNTIYF.

The CDR3 nucleotides read TGTGCCAGCAACCAGGACAGACCTAATTCACCCCTCCACTTT. Translating it yields CASNQDRPNSPLHF. This sequence joins TRBV7-2 and TRBJ1-6, with a weak D call TRBD1 (6 bases). This CDR3 comprises 14 residues. CDR1 and CDR2 (germline): SGHTA, FQGNSA. Trimming took 7 bases from V and 6 from J, leaving 13 bases between them. Looking up the rest from reference TRBV7-2 and TRBJ1-6 gives the full variable domain: GAGVSQSPSNKVTEKGKDVELRCDPISGHTALYWYRQSLGQGLEFLIYFQGNSAPDKSGLPSDRFSAERTGGSVSTLTIQRTQQEDSAVYLCASNQDRPNSPLHFGNGTRLTVT.

The chain combines TRBV5-1 with TRBJ2-3; D is unresolved. The CDR3 covers 14 residues. Trimming left V 0 bases short and J 8 bases short, with 13 bases between. Germline V gives CDR1 SGHRS, CDR2 YFSETQ. This CDR3 is CASSLGTVPVTQYF. For the CDR3, the DNA is TGCGCCAGCAGCTTGGGTACAGTCCCCGTTACGCAGTATTTT.

In this sample, this clone turned up a few times. The V gene is TRBV5-4, the J gene TRBJ1-6; D is possibly TRBD1 (6 bases). CDR1 is SGHNT, CDR2 YYREEE, per germline (reference sequence). Trimming stripped 2 bases from V and 7 bases from J, with 10 bases between. The CDR3 consists of 14 residues. CDR3 nucleotides: TGTGCCAGCAGCTTACGGGGGCGAAATTCACCCCTCCACTTT. Translation: CASSLRGRNSPLHF.

In this sample, this clone turned up a few times. The chain carries TRBV23-1 and TRBJ2-2; D might be TRBD2 (5 bases). TRBV23-1 is reported as an ORF; its role is uncertain. V gave up 3 bases and J gave up 3 bases, with 17 bases separating them. CDR3 size: 17 residues. Written as DNA, the CDR3 is TGCGCCAGCAGTCACCAAACGCGGCAGGACTACACCGGGGAGCTGTTTTTT. Protein sequence: CASSHQTRQDYTGELFF.

This clone has at least ten counts. The chain carries TRBV10-3 and TRBJ2-7; no clear D. Germline V lookup: CDR1 ENHRY, CDR2 SYGVKD. The V end lost 0 bases, the J end lost 0 bases, and 3 bases lay between the germline ends. This CDR3 comprises 13 residues. The DNA for the CDR3 is TGTGCCATCAGTGAGTCGAGCTCCTACGAGCAGTACTTC. It translates to CAISESSSYEQYF.

This clone was picked up a small number of times. This chain links TRBV20-1 with TRBJ1-5; no clear D gene. V gave up 3 bases and J gave up 3 bases, with 3 bases separating them. CDR1 and CDR2 from the germline V gene are DFQATT and SNEGSKA (reference sequence). This CDR3 is built from 11 residues. The CDR3 DNA follows: TGCAGTGCTAGGAACAATCAGCCCCAGCATTTT. Its translation: CSARNNQPQHF.

This sequence joins TRBV7-9 and TRBJ1-2, with 7 bases that match TRBD1. Germline CDR1 is SEHNR and CDR2 is FQNEAQ (reference sequence). There are 15 residues in the CDR3. The ends lost 5 bases at V and 8 bases at J; junction bases unmatched: 14. DNA of the CDR3: TGTGCCAGCAGCGCCACAGGGGACCCTAGTTGGGGCTACACCTTC. Translation gives CASSATGDPSWGYTF.

This clone was counted between two and nine times. J is TRBJ2-1 and V is TRBV5-1; either TRBD1 or TRBD2 may supply D (6 bases each). Germline V CDR1 and CDR2: SGHRS, YFSETQ. This CDR3 spans 15 amino acids. With 4 bases removed from V and 1 base from J, the gap between germline ends came to 12 bases. CDR3 sequence (DNA): TGCGCCAGCAGCCCGGGGGCTAGGTCCTACAATGAGCAGTTCTTC. This sequence encodes CASSPGARSYNEQFF.

This sequence joins TRBV5-6 and TRBJ2-3; TRBD1 matches 8 bases. The V segment lost 0 bases and the J segment 4 bases; nucleotides outside the gene matches: 13. Germline lookup yields CDR1 SGHDT and CDR2 YYEEEE. CDR3 length equals 18 residues. The CDR3 here is CASSLEVARQGRPDTQYF. The CDR3 nucleotides read TGTGCCAGCAGCTTGGAAGTTGCGAGACAGGGGAGGCCAGATACGCAGTATTTT. Together with reference TRBV5-6 and TRBJ2-3, the CDR3 gives the full variable domain: DAGVTQSPTHLIKTRGQQVTLRCSPKSGHDTVSWYQQALGQGPQFIFQYYEEEERQRGNFPDRFSGHQFPNYSSELNVNALLLGDSALYLCASSLEVARQGRPDTQYFGPGTRLTVL.

The chain links TRBV29-1 to TRBJ1-1; D not certain. Germline V lookup: CDR1 SQVTM, CDR2 ANQGSEA. This CDR3 contains 13 residues. V was cut by 3 bases and J by 2 bases, with 10 bases left in between. The CDR3 nucleotides are TGCAGCGTTGACAGGATCCTCAACACTGAAGCTTTCTTT. Translating gives CSVDRILNTEAFF.

This rearrangement joins TRBV13 to TRBJ2-1; D possibly uses TRBD1 or TRBD2 (5 bases each). The CDR3 runs to 13 residues. V lost 3 bases, J lost 7 bases, and 10 bases lay in between. Germline lookup yields CDR1 PRHDT and CDR2 FYEKMQ (reference sequence). DNA of the CDR3: TGTGCCAGCAGCTTCCAGGGAGTGAATGAGCAGTTCTTC. It yields the protein CASSFQGVNEQFF.

This clone has just a few counts. The chain uses TRBV7-8 and TRBJ2-3; the match to TRBD2 covers 10 bases. There are 17 residues in the CDR3. Trimming removed 1 base from V and 3 bases from J; junction bases left unmatched: 7. Germline CDR1 SGHVS, CDR2 FQNEAQ. The CDR3 spells CASSLGVAGGRTDTQYF. The CDR3 nucleotides are TGTGCCAGCAGCTTAGGGGTAGCGGGGGGCCGGACAGATACGCAGTATTTT.

This clone was counted at least ten times. This chain joins TRBV27 and TRBJ2-1; 7 bases fit TRBD2. This CDR3 spans 16 amino acids. CDR1 is MNHEY and CDR2 is SMNVEV in the germline V gene (reference sequence). After removal of 3 bases from V and 1 base from J, the junction contained 6 bases not matched to a gene. Written as DNA, the CDR3 is TGTGCCAGCAGTTTCGGCGGGAGTTATTCCTACAATGAGCAGTTCTTC. Translation gives CASSFGGSYSYNEQFF.